One and the same sample provided the 30 T cell receptor beta chains below, sequenced in a study of early T cells in non-severe SARS-CoV-2 infection. Each CDR3 protein gets one entry after TCRdb re-called the 5' RACE reads with MiXCR. The table has some 82,000 distinct CDR3 sequences, around 5.6% seen once. Sequencing input: whole blood. The receptor set was obtained from an adult who was a healthcare worker with PCR-confirmed SARS-CoV-2 infection or an uninfected control (not recorded which).

This clonotype appeared many times. This chain joins TRBV7-2 and TRBJ2-3, with 7 bases matching TRBD2. The CDR3 runs 15 residues. The V and J ends lost 2 bases and 0 bases, in that order; junction bases with no gene match: 2. The germline gives CDR1 SGHTA, CDR2 FQGNSA. In DNA form, the CDR3 reads TGTGCCAGCAGCTTACTAGCGGTTAGCACAGATACGCAGTATTTT. Amino acid sequence: CASSLLAVSTDTQYF.

A remark on this clonotype: Being one base from a much bigger clone, this may be a read error. This chain connects TRBV4-2 to TRBJ2-7; 7 nucleotides match TRBD2. The CDR3 spans 13 residues. V shed 5 bases and J 6 bases; nucleotides not matched to a gene: 7. Germline V gene data show CDR1 as LGHNA and CDR2 as YNFKEQ. CDR3 sequence: CASSGRASGEQYF. The CDR3 DNA reads as TGTGCCAGCAGCGGCCGGGCTAGCGGCGAGCAGTACTTC.

This clonotype came up many times. The chain's CDR3 is CASSGRHRGRRAGELFF. DNA for the CDR3: TGTGCCAGCAGTGGAAGACACAGGGGGCGCAGAGCCGGGGAGCTGTTTTTT. The chain links TRBV6-5 to TRBJ2-2, with 9 bases aligning to TRBD1. Germline loops: CDR1 MNHEY, CDR2 SVGAGI. This CDR3 region has 17 residues. After removal of 5 bases from V and 6 bases from J, the junction contained 13 bases not matched to a gene.

The CDR3 spells CASISQRELVYEQYF. CDR3 nucleotides: TGTGCCAGCATCTCCCAGCGGGAGTTGGTCTACGAGCAGTACTTC. The V call is TRBV6-2 or TRBV6-3, the J call TRBJ2-7, with TRBD2 identical over 8 bases. Germline V CDR1 and CDR2: MNHEY, SVGEGT. The CDR3 totals 15 residues. J was trimmed by 3 bases and V by 7 bases; bases with no gene match: 11.

In its sample, this clonotype was seen many times. This sequence joins TRBV20-1 and TRBJ2-1; 14 bases are a match to TRBD2. The CDR3 sequence is 16 residues long. Losses at the gene ends were 4 bases for V and 7 bases for J; bases not matched to a gene: 9. CDR1 is DFQATT, CDR2 SNEGSKA, per germline (reference sequence). The CDR3 reads CSATGTSGSGRNEQFF. In DNA form, the CDR3 reads TGCAGTGCTACCGGGACTAGCGGGAGTGGCCGGAATGAGCAGTTCTTC.

This clonotype was picked up many times. The rearrangement uses TRBV6-2 or TRBV6-3 and TRBJ1-2; D unclear. The CDR3 totals 13 residues. The germline CDR1 and CDR2 sequences are MNHEY and SVGEGT. V lost 3 bases to trimming and J lost 2 bases, with 7 bases between them. CDR3 DNA: TGTGCCAGCAGTTATAGTCAGAACTATGGCTACACCTTC. Protein sequence: CASSYSQNYGYTF.

The V call is TRBV6-2 or TRBV6-3, the J call TRBJ2-3; either TRBD1 or TRBD2 may supply D (5 bases each). The CDR3 is 17 residues long. The V gene's germline CDR1 is MNHEY and CDR2 SVGEGT. Trimming cost V 7 bases and J 3 bases, with 23 bases left between them. CDR3 in amino acids: CASTPQDWGIETDTQYF. As DNA, the CDR3 is TGTGCCAGCACGCCCCAAGATTGGGGGATAGAGACAGATACGCAGTATTTT.

Ten or more counts support this clonotype. This chain uses TRBV5-8 with TRBJ2-1; the D gene is possibly TRBD1 (6 bases). The CDR3 totals 16 residues. V lost 3 bases and J lost 1, with 14 bases in between. In germline, CDR1 is SGHTS, CDR2 YDEGEE. CDR3 loop: CASSWAGVSSYNEQFF. DNA for the CDR3: TGTGCCAGCAGCTGGGCAGGGGTTTCATCCTACAATGAGCAGTTCTTC.

In its sample, this clonotype was seen many times. This chain connects TRBV5-1 to TRBJ2-1, with 9 positions matching TRBD2. This CDR3 contains 15 residues. Germline-derived CDR1 and CDR2 are SGHRS and YFSETQ. V lost 4 bases to trimming and J lost 4 bases; unmatched junction nucleotides: 6. CDR3 in DNA: TGCGCCAGCAGCCCCGGGACTAGCCAGTACAATGAGCAGTTCTTC. Amino acid sequence: CASSPGTSQYNEQFF.

This sequence joins TRBV27 and TRBJ2-1; the match to TRBD2 covers 7 bases. CDR1 is MNHEY and CDR2 is SMNVEV in the germline V gene (reference sequence). The CDR3 extends over 17 amino acids. V gave up 1 base and J gave up 10 bases; unmatched junction bases: 16. The CDR3 protein is CASSLCWPSGCLREQFF. The CDR3 nucleotides are TGTGCCAGCAGTTTATGTTGGCCTAGCGGATGCCTCAGGGAGCAGTTCTTC.

This clonotype was detected many times. The genes are TRBV7-6 and TRBJ2-2, with D possibly matching TRBD2 (5 bases). V shed 2 bases and J shed 4 bases, with 14 bases lying between them. CDR3 length: 16 residues. The germline V gene has CDR1 SGHVS and CDR2 FNYEAQ. CDR3 in DNA: TGTGCCAGCAGCTTACCCGACGGCGGAGGCACCGGGGAGCTGTTTTTT. It encodes CASSLPDGGGTGELFF.

This clonotype was seen ten or more times. The chain couples TRBV6-5 to TRBJ2-6; D is possibly TRBD1 or TRBD2 (5 bases each). The ends were cut back, 4 bases at V and 0 bases at J, with 7 bases in the middle. The CDR3 runs 15 residues. CDR1 and CDR2 from the germline V gene are MNHEY and SVGAGI. The CDR3 spells CASSWGNSGANVLTF. The CDR3 DNA follows: TGTGCCAGCAGTTGGGGGAACTCTGGGGCCAACGTCCTGACTTTC.

This sequence joins TRBV3-1 and TRBJ2-3; a possible D gene is TRBD2 (5 bases). The CDR3 length is 16 residues. Deletions cut 0 bases from V and 0 bases from J, with 10 bases between. Germline V CDR1 and CDR2: LGHDT, YNNKEL (reference sequence). The CDR3 sequence: CASSQDLGSSTDTQYF. Here the CDR3 DNA reads TGTGCCAGCAGCCAAGATCTAGGGAGTAGCACAGATACGCAGTATTTT.

A few counts support this clonotype. The chain carries TRBV7-9 and TRBJ1-1; possible D gene TRBD1, 6 bases. The V end was cut by 2 bases, the J end by 5 bases, with 9 bases between. The CDR3 runs 13 residues. Germline lookup yields CDR1 SEHNR and CDR2 FQNEAQ (reference sequence). CDR3 in amino acids: CASSLSRGTEAFF. For the CDR3, the DNA is TGTGCCAGCAGCTTATCTAGGGGGACTGAAGCTTTCTTT.

At least ten counts were recorded for this clonotype. This chain joins TRBV29-1 and TRBJ1-1; D gene unclear. V was clipped by 7 bases and J by 4 bases, with 7 bases between them. Germline CDR1 and CDR2: SQVTM and ANQGSEA. The CDR3 covers 10 residues. The CDR3, as DNA: TGCAGCGCTTCGTCCACTGAAGCTTTCTTT. It codes for CSASSTEAFF.

This clonotype was observed at least ten times. The chain joins TRBV30 to TRBJ2-1; D is unresolved. Germline assignment: CDR1 GTSNPN and CDR2 SVGIG (reference sequence). The CDR3 is made up of 12 amino acids. Trimming shortened V by 2 bases and J by 7 bases, and 9 bases separated the two germline ends. For the CDR3, the DNA is TGTGCCTGGAGTCAGCCCTGGAATGAGCAGTTCTTC. It yields the protein CAWSQPWNEQFF.

The genes are TRBV10-2 and TRBJ2-3; D gene unclear. There are 11 residues in the CDR3. Trimming left V 10 bases short and J 4 bases short, with 9 bases between. CDR1 WSHSY and CDR2 SAAADI come from the germline V gene. This CDR3 is CATTLADTQYF. The CDR3 DNA follows: TGCGCCACCACCTTGGCAGATACGCAGTATTTT.

This clonotype showed up just a few times. This chain joins TRBV6-6 and TRBJ1-6; D not certain. The CDR3 is 14 residues long. V lost 2 bases to trimming and J lost 5 bases, with 7 bases between them. In germline, CDR1 is MNHNY, CDR2 SVGAGI (reference sequence). DNA for the CDR3: TGTGCCAGCAGTTACGCGGGGAATAATTCACCCCTCCACTTT. Amino acids: CASSYAGNNSPLHF.

This clonotype was seen many times. The V gene is TRBV7-6, the J gene TRBJ2-1; D ambiguous. Germline CDR1 reads SGHVS; CDR2 reads FNYEAQ. V lost 7 bases and J 5 bases, leaving 15 bases between the germline ends. The CDR3 sequence is 14 residues long. This chain's CDR3 is CASNYGGVNNEQFF. CDR3 coding DNA: TGTGCCAGCAACTACGGTGGGGTTAACAATGAGCAGTTCTTC.

Ten or more counts support this clonotype. The gene calls are TRBV20-1 and TRBJ2-3; D possibly corresponds to TRBD1 (6 bases). The CDR3 covers 14 residues. Germline-derived CDR1 and CDR2 are DFQATT and SNEGSKA (reference sequence). V dropped 7 bases and J dropped 1 base, with 15 bases sitting between them. The CDR3 nucleotides are TGCAGTGGTAACCGGGACATCCGCACAGATACGCAGTATTTT. It translates to CSGNRDIRTDTQYF.

The sample holds many counts of this clonotype. This chain joins TRBV4-2 and TRBJ1-1; weak D call: TRBD1 (5 bases). CDR3 length: 17 amino acids. Germline CDR1 reads LGHNA; CDR2 reads YNFKEQ. Deletions cut 1 base from V and 1 base from J, with 16 bases between. The CDR3: CASSQAPGAHQNTEAFF. CDR3 nucleotide sequence: TGTGCCAGCAGCCAAGCCCCTGGGGCACATCAGAACACTGAAGCTTTCTTT.

This clonotype appeared many times. The chain carries TRBV5-4 and TRBJ1-3; D gene ambiguous. The CDR3 covers 13 residues. V lost 0 bases and J lost 4, with 5 bases in between. Per germline, CDR1 SGHNT and CDR2 YYREEE (reference sequence). The DNA of the CDR3 is TGTGCCAGCAGCTTGGCAGGAGGAAACACCATATATTTT. Translating it yields CASSLAGGNTIYF.

There are many counts of this clonotype. This chain uses TRBV27 with TRBJ1-1, with D maybe TRBD1 (6 bases). The length of the CDR3 is 15 residues. Germline CDR1 reads MNHEY; CDR2 reads SMNVEV (reference sequence). Trimming pared 6 bases from V and 0 bases from J, leaving 14 bases between. The chain's CDR3 is CASRRGGVMNTEAFF. The CDR3 DNA follows: TGTGCCAGCAGGCGGGGGGGCGTGATGAACACTGAAGCTTTCTTT.

This clonotype was counted ten times or more. The chain joins TRBV7-8 to TRBJ1-6; no firm D call. Germline V CDR1 and CDR2: SGHVS, FQNEAQ. The germline V and J ends were trimmed by 1 base and 2 bases, with 6 bases remaining between them. The CDR3 consists of 15 residues. In nucleotides, the CDR3 is TGTGCCAGCAGCTTAGGCGATACCTATAATTCACCCCTCCACTTT. Translating it yields CASSLGDTYNSPLHF.

At least ten counts were recorded for this clonotype. The J gene is TRBJ1-5, the V gene TRBV11-2; a weak D match, TRBD1 (6 bases). The CDR3 covers 15 residues. CDR1 is SGHAT and CDR2 is FQNNGV in the germline V gene. V gave up 4 bases and J gave up 7 bases, with 17 bases separating them. The CDR3 reads CASSSNTGNGQPQHF. CDR3 in DNA: TGTGCCAGCAGCTCTAACACAGGGAACGGCCAGCCCCAGCATTTT.

The chain employs TRBV6-2 or TRBV6-3 and TRBJ2-6; D possibly corresponds to TRBD1 (6 bases). This CDR3 has 12 amino acids. Germline CDR1 is MNHEY and CDR2 is SVGEGT. Between the trimmed V and J ends, which lost 5 bases and 15 bases, there was a span of 14 bases. The CDR3 nucleotides are TGTGCCAGCAGTCCTACTACAGGGCACCTGACTTTC. Protein: CASSPTTGHLTF.

This clonotype was recorded many times. The genes are TRBV6-5 and TRBJ2-3; D remains unclear. Per germline, CDR1 MNHEY and CDR2 SVGAGI. The ends were cut back, 0 bases at V and 1 base at J, with 11 bases in the middle. The CDR3 extends over 16 amino acids. The CDR3 sequence: CASSYSAGSGTDTQYF. In DNA, the CDR3 is TGTGCCAGCAGTTACTCGGCTGGCAGCGGCACAGATACGCAGTATTTT.

This clonotype was seen more than once but under ten times. The V gene is TRBV28, the J gene TRBJ2-3; 11 bases fit TRBD1. V was pared by 5 bases and J by 4 bases, with 14 bases of the junction left unmatched. Germline CDR1 is MDHEN and CDR2 is SYDVKM. This CDR3 contains 18 residues. CDR3 nucleotides: TGTGCCAGCAGTCCCTCAATAGGGACAGGGGGTCGGTCAGATACGCAGTATTTT. It yields the protein CASSPSIGTGGRSDTQYF.

This clonotype has ten or more counts. The V and J genes are TRBV18 and TRBJ2-1; TRBD2 matches 14 bases. The J segment lost 6 bases and the V segment lost 6 bases, leaving 10 bases of the junction unmatched. There are 17 residues in the CDR3. Germline values: CDR1 KGHSH, CDR2 LQKENI. CDR3 sequence reads: CASSRWTSGRSPNEQFF. CDR3 DNA: TGTGCCAGCTCTCGATGGACTAGCGGGAGGTCTCCCAATGAGCAGTTCTTC.

In its sample, this clonotype was seen a few times. The chain uses TRBV10-1 and TRBJ2-6; D is ambiguous. The CDR3 has 16 residues. Trimming took 3 bases from V and 2 from J, leaving 11 bases between them. The germline CDR1 and CDR2 sequences are WNHNN and SYGVQD (reference sequence). This chain's CDR3 is CASSDRRETGANVLTF. In nucleotides, the CDR3 is TGCGCCAGCAGTGACCGTAGGGAAACTGGGGCCAACGTCCTGACTTTC.